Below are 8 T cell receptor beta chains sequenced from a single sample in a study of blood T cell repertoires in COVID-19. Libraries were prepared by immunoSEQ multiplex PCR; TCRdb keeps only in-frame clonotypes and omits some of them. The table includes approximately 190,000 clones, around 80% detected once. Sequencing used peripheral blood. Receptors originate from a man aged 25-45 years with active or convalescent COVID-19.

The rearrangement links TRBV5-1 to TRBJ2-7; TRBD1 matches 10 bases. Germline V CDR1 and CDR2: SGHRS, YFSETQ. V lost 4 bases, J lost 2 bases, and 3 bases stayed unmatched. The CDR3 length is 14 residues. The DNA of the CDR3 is TGCGCCAGCAGCAAGGGACAGGGGACCTACGAGCAGTACTTC. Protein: CASSKGQGTYEQYF.

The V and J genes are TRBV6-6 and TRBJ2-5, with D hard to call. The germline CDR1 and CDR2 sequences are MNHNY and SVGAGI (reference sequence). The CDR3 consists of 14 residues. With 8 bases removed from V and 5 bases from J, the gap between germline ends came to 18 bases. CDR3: CASAVRSPAETQYF. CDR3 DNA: TGTGCCAGCGCCGTGCGGTCGCCGGCGGAGACCCAGTACTTC.

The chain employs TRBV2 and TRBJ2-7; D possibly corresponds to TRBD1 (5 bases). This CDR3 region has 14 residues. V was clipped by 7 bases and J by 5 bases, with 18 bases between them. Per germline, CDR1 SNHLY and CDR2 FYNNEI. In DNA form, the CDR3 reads TGTGCCAGCACCATGAACCGATCAGGGAACGAGCAGTACGTC. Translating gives CASTMNRSGNEQYV.

CDR3 sequence: CAISESGQGGYEQYF. The CDR3 DNA reads as TGTGCCATCAGTGAGTCAGGTCAAGGGGGCTACGAGCAGTACTTC. V is TRBV10-3 and J is TRBJ2-7; TRBD1 might be the D (6 bases). This CDR3 is built from 15 residues. V was pared by 0 bases and J by 3 bases, with 12 bases between. Germline CDR1 is ENHRY and CDR2 is SYGVKD.

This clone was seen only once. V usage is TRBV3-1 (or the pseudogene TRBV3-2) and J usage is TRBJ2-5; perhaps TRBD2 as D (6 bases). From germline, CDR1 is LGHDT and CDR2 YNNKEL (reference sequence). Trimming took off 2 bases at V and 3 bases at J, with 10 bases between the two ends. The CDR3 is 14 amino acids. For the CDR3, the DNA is TGTGCCAGCAGCCAATCTGGCGGGAAAGAGACCCAGTACTTC. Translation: CASSQSGGKETQYF.

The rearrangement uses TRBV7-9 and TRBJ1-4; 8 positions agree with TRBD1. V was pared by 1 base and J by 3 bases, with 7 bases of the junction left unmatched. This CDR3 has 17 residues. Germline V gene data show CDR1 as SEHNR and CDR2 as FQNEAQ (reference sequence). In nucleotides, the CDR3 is TGTGCCAGCAGCTTAGGTCTCCAGGGGGCGGCTAATGAAAAACTGTTTTTT. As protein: CASSLGLQGAANEKLFF.

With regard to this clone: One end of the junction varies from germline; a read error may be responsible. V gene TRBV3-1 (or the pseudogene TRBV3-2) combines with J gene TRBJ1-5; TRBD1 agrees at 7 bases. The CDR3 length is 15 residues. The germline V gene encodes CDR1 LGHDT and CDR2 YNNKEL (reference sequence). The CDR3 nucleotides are TGTGCCAGCAGTCAAGGGGCAGGGGGAAATCAGCCCCAGCATTTT. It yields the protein CASSQGAGGNQPQHF.

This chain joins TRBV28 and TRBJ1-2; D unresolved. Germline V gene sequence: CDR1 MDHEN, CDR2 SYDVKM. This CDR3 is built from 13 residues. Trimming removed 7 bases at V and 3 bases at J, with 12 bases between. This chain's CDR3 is CASTPPGYYGYTF. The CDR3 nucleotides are TGTGCCAGCACCCCCCCAGGATACTATGGCTACACCTTC.